This TCR beta chain was observed in a study of T cell changes during pregnancy in multiple sclerosis. This table comes from immunoSEQ multiplex PCR, and its TCRdb copy is limited to in-frame clones, with some not included. The sample consists of some 64,000 clones, around 92% of them appearing once. The V and J ends lost 6 bases and 0 bases, in that order; junction bases with no gene match: 3. CDR1 and CDR2 from the germline V gene are SGHTA and FQGNSA. CDR3 length: 14 residues. This TCR was sampled from a female donor with multiple sclerosis, enrolled in a pregnancy study. This chain connects TRBV7-2 to TRBJ2-5, with 8 bases matching TRBD2. The sequencing here drew on peripheral blood, taken in the first trimester of pregnancy. In DNA, the CDR3 is TGTGCCAGCAGTCTAGCGGGTAACCAAGAGACCCAGTACTTC. This encodes CASSLAGNQETQYF.